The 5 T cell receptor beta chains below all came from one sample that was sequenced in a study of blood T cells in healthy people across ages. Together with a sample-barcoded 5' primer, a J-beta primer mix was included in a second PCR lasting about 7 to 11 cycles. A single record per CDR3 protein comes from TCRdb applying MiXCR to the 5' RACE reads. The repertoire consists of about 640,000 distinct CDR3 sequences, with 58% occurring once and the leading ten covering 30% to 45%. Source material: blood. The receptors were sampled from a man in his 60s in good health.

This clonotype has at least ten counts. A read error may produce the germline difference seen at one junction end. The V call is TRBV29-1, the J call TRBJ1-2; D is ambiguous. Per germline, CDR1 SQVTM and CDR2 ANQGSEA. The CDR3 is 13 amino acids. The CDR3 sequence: CSVEGGSDYGYTF. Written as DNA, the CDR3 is TGCAGCGTTGAAGGTGGCAGTGACTACGGCTACACCTTC.

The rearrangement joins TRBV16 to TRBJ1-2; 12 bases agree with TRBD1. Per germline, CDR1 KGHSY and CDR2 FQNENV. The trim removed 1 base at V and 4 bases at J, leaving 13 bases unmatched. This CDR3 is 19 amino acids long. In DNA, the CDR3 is TGTGCCAGCAGCCAATACGTTAAGCCCGGGACAGGGGGCGGCTATGGCTACACCTTC. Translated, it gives CASSQYVKPGTGGGYGYTF.

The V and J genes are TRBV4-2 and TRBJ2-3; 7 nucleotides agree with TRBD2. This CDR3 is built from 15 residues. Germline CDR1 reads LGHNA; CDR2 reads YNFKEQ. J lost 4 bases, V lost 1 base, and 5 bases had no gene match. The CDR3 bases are TGTGCCAGCAGCCAAGCGGGGCTAGCGGCAGATACGCAGTATTTT. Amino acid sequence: CASSQAGLAADTQYF.

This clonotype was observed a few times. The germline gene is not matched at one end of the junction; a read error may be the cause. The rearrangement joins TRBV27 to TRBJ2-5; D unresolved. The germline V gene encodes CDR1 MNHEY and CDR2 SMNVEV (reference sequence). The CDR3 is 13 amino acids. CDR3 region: CASSVSVQETQYF. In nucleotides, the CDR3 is TGTGCCAGCAGTGTATCGGTACAAGAGACCCAGTACTTC.

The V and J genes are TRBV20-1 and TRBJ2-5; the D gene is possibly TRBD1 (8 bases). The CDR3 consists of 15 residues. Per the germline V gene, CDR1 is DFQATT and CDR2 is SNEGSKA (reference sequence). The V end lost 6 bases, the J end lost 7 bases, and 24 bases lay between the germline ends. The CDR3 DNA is TGCAGTGCGGGGGGGCGGGGACAGGACTTGGGGACCCAGTACTTC. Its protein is CSAGGRGQDLGTQYF.